This TCR beta chain appears in the sequencing data of a study of OX40 agonist ivuxolimab in advanced cancers. The CDR3 totals 12 residues. The V gene's germline CDR1 is SNHLY and CDR2 FYNNEI. V was clipped by 6 bases and J by 5 bases, with 10 bases between them. The data were produced by immunoSEQ multiplex PCR, yet TCRdb's version contains in-frame clones alone and is incomplete. Among some 45,000 clones listed, roughly 86% were seen once. This clone was counted only a few times. This clonotype originated in an adult with an advanced solid tumor such as melanoma, head and neck, liver or kidney cancer. This rearrangement joins TRBV2 to TRBJ2-5; D is undetermined. The sequencing here drew on CD4+ or CD8+ T cells sorted from blood, taken in a trial of the OX40 agonist ivuxolimab. CDR3 sequence: CASSSLGETQYF. The CDR3 DNA reads as TGTGCCAGCAGCTCGCTCGGGGAGACCCAGTACTTC.